This paragraph covers one TCR beta chain sequence. This clone was found once. Its antigen is not yet known. Likely a read error: the CDR3 ends without its conserved phenylalanine or tryptophan. TCRbeta CDR3 sequencing was performed on sorted unstimulated T cells and on proliferating T cells recovered from mixed lymphocyte reactions. Fresh whole blood from about ten HLA-typed healthy donors served as the source for isolating PBMCs. Unstimulated CD4+ non-regulatory T cells were FACS-sorted to map the origin of alloreactive clones. This entry comes from a study of siplizumab effects on memory and regulatory T cells (dated by TCRdb to about 2019). Regarding the complete study: The effect of the anti-CD2 antibody siplizumab on alloreactive T-cell subsets was examined in allogeneic mixed lymphocyte reactions constructed from human PBMCs. The study at large found these results: Sequences below about 10^-5 frequency were poorly captured, so only a minor fraction of alloreactive clones could be mapped to unstimulated subsets. Whether proliferating Tregs from siplizumab cultures were suppressive was not functionally confirmed. The cumulative frequency of alloreactive sequences that could be traced back to unstimulated CD4+ memory T cells was significantly reduced by siplizumab. Unstimulated naive T cells appeared to be more diverse than memory T cells, and naive cells seemed to make a substantial contribution to the alloresponse. For roughly 75-96% of proliferating CD4+ or CD8+ clones, no naive or memory phenotype could be assigned. Among mappable alloreactive CD4+ clones, an average Treg-derived fraction of about 70% was observed with siplizumab, compared with roughly 27% in control reactions.

A total of 15 residues make up the CDR3, ends included. Solely the CDR3 DNA is kept, with 45 bases framed from the first base. Via the germline V gene (reference sequence), CDR1 is MNHNY and CDR2 SVGAGI. The junction carries 18 bases between V and J, which are trimmed by 7 bases and 2 bases respectively. Libraries were constructed by the immunoSEQ multiplex PCR assay. Roughly 9.8 x 10^4 TCR templates per sample were assayed on the deep sequencing platform. Genomic DNA extracted from sorted T cells was used for TCRbeta CDR3 sequencing. As for how the authors treated the data: The R programming language was used for clonal analysis of TCRbeta CDR3 data. Alloreactive CD4+ and CD8+ clones were defined by comparing unstimulated samples with post-reaction CFSE-low samples. Alloreactive CD4+ clones were assigned to regulatory or non-regulatory origin by matching sequences to sorted unstimulated Treg and non-Treg repertoires. TCRdb took this table from immuneACCESS and kept in-frame rearrangements with V and J called. Such tables lack part of the clones; where checked against another copy, unresolved V genes explain under half of the gap, and the rest is unexplained. V and J calls and clone size are as listed in that table; D and trimming were resolved from the DNA. The sample has roughly 110,000 clones on record, 85% to 95% of them singletons. Together, the top ten hold over 0.15% of the sample.

Recombination joined TRBV6-6 with TRBJ2-7, with the D gene not confidently named. This clonotype was obtained from a human donor in good health. The source material was non-Treg CD4+ T cells sorted from blood. The cell subset or site label corresponds to: FACS-sorted unstimulated CD4+ non-regulatory T cells. The CDR3 protein is CASTRSAHGTYEQYL. The nucleotide sequence reads as follows: TGTGCCAGCACCCGATCGGCGCACGGTACCTACGAGCAGTACCTC.